This TCR beta chain came from a study of cytomegalovirus exposure and HLA in healthy donors. It was with 60 Vbeta and 13 Jbeta primers that the PCR ran. The protocol was immunoSEQ multiplex PCR, while the TCRdb copy is restricted to in-frame clones and leaves out a portion. The sample consists of about 98,000 clones, 80% to 85% of them appearing once. Deletions cut 1 base from V and 10 bases from J, with 16 bases between. Germline CDR1 and CDR2: MDHEN and SYDVKM. The CDR3 contains 15 residues. To note about this clone: Its matching antigen is unknown.

Findings and caveats of the study: It was assumed in the presence/absence analyses that sequencing depth was roughly uniform across donors. Prior analysis indicated that the majority of TCR beta V segments exhibited productivity approximately 87% or approximately 30% of the time.

The sample consisted of PBMCs. The receptor's source is a man between 40 and 49 years old in good health and CMV-seronegative. This sequence joins TRBV28 and TRBJ1-4; D may be TRBD1 (6 bases). The CDR3 region has the DNA TGTGCCAGCAGTTTATACGTGACAGGAGATAGAAAACTGTTTTTT. Translated, it gives CASSLYVTGDRKLFF.